The next 5 T cell receptor beta chains were all read from a single sample in a study of T cell repertoires in cytomegalovirus infection. The antigens these receptors bind are not known. From the reads, TCRdb called clonotypes with MiXCR, one entry per CDR3 protein. The table lists 550,000 to 850,000 distinct CDR3 sequences, around 30% of them singletons. The material sequenced was cultured PBMCs, taken from culture after CMV antigen stimulation. Source of these receptors: a human donor in good health (CMV status not recorded). Some clones in this sample may be carry-over from other donors' samples.

This chain uses TRBV24-1 with TRBJ2-1; D gene uncertain. From germline, CDR1 is KGHDR and CDR2 SFDVKD. The V and J ends lost 3 bases and 9 bases respectively, with 11 bases between them. The CDR3 is made up of 13 amino acids. In DNA, the CDR3 is TGTGCCACCAGTGATACCCAAGAAGGTGAGCAGTTCTTC. This translates into CATSDTQEGEQFF.

In nucleotides, the CDR3 is TGTGCCAGCAGCTTAGATCGGTTGAGCGGGCAGTATTTT. Translation: CASSLDRLSGQYF. The V gene is TRBV11-3, the J gene TRBJ2-3; D is perhaps TRBD2 (5 bases). This CDR3 is built from 13 residues. Trimming took off 0 bases at V and 11 bases at J, with 12 bases between the two ends. The germline CDR1 and CDR2 sequences are SGHNT and YENEEA.

CDR3 in DNA: TGTGCCAGCAGCTTAACGGGGGGCCTCGGGACTTGGGCTTTCTTT. Encoded protein: CASSLTGGLGTWAFF. The V and J genes are TRBV11-2 and TRBJ1-1; TRBD1 might be the D (6 bases). Germline V lookup: CDR1 SGHAT, CDR2 FQNNGV. CDR3 length equals 15 residues. V lost 2 bases to trimming and J lost 11 bases, with 21 bases between them.

V is TRBV6-1 and J is TRBJ2-3; tentative D call: TRBD2 (6 bases). The CDR3 sequence is 17 residues long. Germline V gives CDR1 MNHNS, CDR2 SASEGT. V gave up 6 bases and J gave up 5 bases, with 24 bases separating them. The CDR3 DNA is TGTGCCAGCAGCCCAGTCCAGTGGGGGGTGTCTGGAGATACGCAGTATTTT. It yields the protein CASSPVQWGVSGDTQYF.

The table lists this clonotype with a few counts. The chain uses TRBV7-2 and TRBJ2-5; D is unresolved. In germline, CDR1 is SGHTA, CDR2 FQGNSA. The V and J ends lost 2 bases and 0 bases respectively, with 7 bases between them. The CDR3 covers 14 residues. The CDR3 reads CASSLSRYQETQYF. CDR3 DNA: TGTGCCAGCAGCTTATCGCGGTACCAAGAGACCCAGTACTTC.